The T cell receptor beta chain under discussion was sequenced for a study of blood T cell repertoires in COVID-19. Study-wide context: Acute and convalescent COVID-19 specimens originated in the United States, Italy and Spain. PBMCs, B-cell-depleted T cells, or T cells were the source of the cDNA or gDNA that made up the material.

Germline V CDR1 and CDR2: SGHRS, YFSETQ. V was clipped by 2 bases and J by 3 bases, with 15 bases between them. The CDR3 totals 15 residues. In the original processing: Estimated nucleated cell counts came from reference gene primer amplification. Method: immunoSEQ multiplex PCR; TCRdb's copy keeps in-frame clones and lacks some. V, J and clone size were drawn from that table, and D and trimming were deduced from the DNA. The table lists under 170,000 clones, over 65% of them singletons, with less than 2.5% in the top ten. The clonotype was recovered from a man between 65 and 79 years old with acute or convalescent COVID-19. The sequenced material came from peripheral blood. V gene TRBV5-1 combines with J gene TRBJ2-7; D possibly corresponds to TRBD1 (6 bases). CDR3: CASSLLPGHIYEQYF. In nucleotides, the CDR3 is TGCGCCAGCAGCTTATTACCGGGACATATCTACGAGCAGTACTTC.